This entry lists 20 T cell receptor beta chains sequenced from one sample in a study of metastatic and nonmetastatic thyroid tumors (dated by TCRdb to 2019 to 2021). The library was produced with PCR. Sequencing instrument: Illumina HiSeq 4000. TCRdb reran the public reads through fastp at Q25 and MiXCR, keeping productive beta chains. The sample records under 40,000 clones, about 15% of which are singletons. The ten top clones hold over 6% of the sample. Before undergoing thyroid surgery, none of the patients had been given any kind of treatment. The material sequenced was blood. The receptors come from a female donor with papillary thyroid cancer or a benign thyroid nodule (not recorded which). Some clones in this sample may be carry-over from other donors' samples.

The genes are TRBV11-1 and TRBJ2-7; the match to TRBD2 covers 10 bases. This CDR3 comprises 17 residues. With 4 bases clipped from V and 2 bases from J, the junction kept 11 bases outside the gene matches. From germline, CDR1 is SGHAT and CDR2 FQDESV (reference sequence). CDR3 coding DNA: TGTGCCAGCAGCTCTAGCGGGAGTTCCGTAAGGACCTACGAGCAGTACTTC. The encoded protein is CASSSSGSSVRTYEQYF. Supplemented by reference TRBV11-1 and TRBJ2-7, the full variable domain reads EAEVAQSPRYKITEKSQAVAFWCDPISGHATLYWYRQILGQGPELLVQFQDESVVDDSQLPKDRFSAERLKGVDSTLKIQPAELGDSAMYLCASSSSGSSVRTYEQYFGPGTRLTVT.

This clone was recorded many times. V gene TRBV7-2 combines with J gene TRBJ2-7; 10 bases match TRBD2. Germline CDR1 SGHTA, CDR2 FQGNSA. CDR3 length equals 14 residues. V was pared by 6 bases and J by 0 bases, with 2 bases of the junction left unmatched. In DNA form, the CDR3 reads TGTGCCAGCAGGGCTAGCGGGGGCTCCTACGAGCAGTACTTC. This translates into CASRASGGSYEQYF.

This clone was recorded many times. In DNA, the CDR3 is TGTGCCAGCAGCTCCTCTCGCTCCCCTGGAAGGACCCAGTACTTC. Amino acids: CASSSSRSPGRTQYF. The V call is TRBV11-2, the J call TRBJ2-5; D is unresolved. This CDR3 spans 15 amino acids. Germline V gene lookup returns CDR1 SGHAT and CDR2 FQNNGV. V was pared by 4 bases and J by 7 bases, with 19 bases between.

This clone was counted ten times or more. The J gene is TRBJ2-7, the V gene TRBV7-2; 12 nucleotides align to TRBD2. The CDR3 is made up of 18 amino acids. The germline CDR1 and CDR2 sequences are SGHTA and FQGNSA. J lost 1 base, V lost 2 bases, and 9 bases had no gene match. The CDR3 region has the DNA TGTGCCAGCAGCTTATTGGCTAGCGGGAGGGCCAAATCCTACGAGCAGTACTTC. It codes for CASSLLASGRAKSYEQYF.

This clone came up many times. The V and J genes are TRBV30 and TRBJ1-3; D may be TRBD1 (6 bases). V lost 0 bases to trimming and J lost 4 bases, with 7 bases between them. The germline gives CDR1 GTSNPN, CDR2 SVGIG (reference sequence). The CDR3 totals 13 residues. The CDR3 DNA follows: TGTGCCTGGAGTGTAGGGGGGGGAAACACCATATATTTT. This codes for CAWSVGGGNTIYF.

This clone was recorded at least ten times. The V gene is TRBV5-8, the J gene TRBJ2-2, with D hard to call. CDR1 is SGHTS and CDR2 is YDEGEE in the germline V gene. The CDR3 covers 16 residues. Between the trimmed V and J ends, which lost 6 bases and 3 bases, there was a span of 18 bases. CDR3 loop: CASTPGWGLDTGELFF. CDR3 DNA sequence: TGTGCCAGCACCCCCGGATGGGGTTTGGACACCGGGGAGCTGTTTTTT.

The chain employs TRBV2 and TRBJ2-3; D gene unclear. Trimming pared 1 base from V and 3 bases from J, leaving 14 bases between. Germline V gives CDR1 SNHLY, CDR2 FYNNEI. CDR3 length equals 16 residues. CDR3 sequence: CASSEGLSGNTDTQYF. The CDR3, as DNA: TGTGCCAGCAGTGAAGGGCTATCTGGGAATACAGATACGCAGTATTTT.

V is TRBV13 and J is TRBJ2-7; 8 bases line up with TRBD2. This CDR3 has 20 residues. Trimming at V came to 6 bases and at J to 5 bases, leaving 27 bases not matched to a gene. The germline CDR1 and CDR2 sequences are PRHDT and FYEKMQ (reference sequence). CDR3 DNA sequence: TGTGCCAGCAGACGCAGCGGGAGCGCCAGCAGTGAGTCTAGCGTCCACGAGCAGTACTTC. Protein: CASRRSGSASSESSVHEQYF.

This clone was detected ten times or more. The CDR3 loop reads CASSLDNRGYGYTF. The CDR3 DNA is TGTGCCAGCAGCTTAGATAACAGGGGCTATGGCTACACCTTC. The chain carries TRBV7-8 and TRBJ1-2, with 7 bases aligning to TRBD1. This CDR3 comprises 14 residues. Germline loops: CDR1 SGHVS, CDR2 FQNEAQ. The J segment lost 4 bases and the V segment lost 1 base, leaving 3 bases of the junction unmatched.

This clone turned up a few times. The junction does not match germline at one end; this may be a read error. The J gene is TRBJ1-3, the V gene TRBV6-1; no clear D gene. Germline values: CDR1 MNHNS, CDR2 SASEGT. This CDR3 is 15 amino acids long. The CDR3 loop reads CASSLEKSYGNTMYF. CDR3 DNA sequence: TGTGCCAGCAGCCTCGAGAAAAGCTATGGAAACACCATGTATTTT.

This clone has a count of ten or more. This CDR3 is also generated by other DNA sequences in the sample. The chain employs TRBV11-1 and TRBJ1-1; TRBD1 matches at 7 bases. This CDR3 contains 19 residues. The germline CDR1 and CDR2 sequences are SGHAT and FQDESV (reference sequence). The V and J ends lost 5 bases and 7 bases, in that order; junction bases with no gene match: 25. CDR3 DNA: TGTGCCAGCAGCCCGAGTACATATAGGGAGACAGGGCAACATAATGAAGCTTTCTTT. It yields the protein CASSPSTYRETGQHNEAFF.

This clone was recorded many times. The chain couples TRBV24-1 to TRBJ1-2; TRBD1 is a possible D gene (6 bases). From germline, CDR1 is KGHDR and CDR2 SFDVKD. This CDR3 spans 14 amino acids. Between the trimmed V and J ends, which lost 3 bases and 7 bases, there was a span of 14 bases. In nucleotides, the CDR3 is TGTGCCACCAGTGATCCAATAGGAGGGGGTGGCTACACCTTC. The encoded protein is CATSDPIGGGGYTF.

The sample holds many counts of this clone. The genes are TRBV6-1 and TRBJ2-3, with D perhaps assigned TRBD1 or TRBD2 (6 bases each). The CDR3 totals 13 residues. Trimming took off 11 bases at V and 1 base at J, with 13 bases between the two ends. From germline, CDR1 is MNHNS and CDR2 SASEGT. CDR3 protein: CAGGTRRTDTQYF. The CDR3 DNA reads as TGTGCCGGGGGGACACGCCGCACAGATACGCAGTATTTT.

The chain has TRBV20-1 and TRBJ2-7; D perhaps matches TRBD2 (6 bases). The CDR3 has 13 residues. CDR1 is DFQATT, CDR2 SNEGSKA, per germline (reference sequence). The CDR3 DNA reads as TGCAGGCCGTTTCTGCGGGACTCCTACGAGCAGTACTTC. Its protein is CRPFLRDSYEQYF.

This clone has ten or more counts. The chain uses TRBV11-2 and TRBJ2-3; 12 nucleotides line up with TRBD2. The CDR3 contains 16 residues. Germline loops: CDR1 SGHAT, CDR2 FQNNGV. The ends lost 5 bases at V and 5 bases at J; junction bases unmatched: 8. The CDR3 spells CASSMRLAGVIDTQYF. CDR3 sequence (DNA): TGTGCCAGCAGCATGAGACTAGCGGGAGTTATAGATACGCAGTATTTT.

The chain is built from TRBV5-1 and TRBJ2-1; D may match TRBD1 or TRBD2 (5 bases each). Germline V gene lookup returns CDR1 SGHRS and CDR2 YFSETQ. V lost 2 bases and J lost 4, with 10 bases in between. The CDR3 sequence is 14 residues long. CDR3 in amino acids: CASSFGDAYNEQFF. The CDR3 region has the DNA TGCGCCAGCAGCTTTGGGGACGCTTACAATGAGCAGTTCTTC.

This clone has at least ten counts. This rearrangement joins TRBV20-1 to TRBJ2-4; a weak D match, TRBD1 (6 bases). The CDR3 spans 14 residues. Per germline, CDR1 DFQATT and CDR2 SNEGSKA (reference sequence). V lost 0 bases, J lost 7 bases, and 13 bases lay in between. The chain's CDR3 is CSARDNRVGNIQYF. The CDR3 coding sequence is TGCAGTGCTAGAGATAACAGGGTTGGGAACATTCAGTACTTC.

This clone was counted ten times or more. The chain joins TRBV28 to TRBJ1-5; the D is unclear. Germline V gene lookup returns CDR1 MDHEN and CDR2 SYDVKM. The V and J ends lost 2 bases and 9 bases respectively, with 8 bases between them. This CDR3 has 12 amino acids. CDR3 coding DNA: TGTGCCAGCAGTTTACCCAAGAGGCCCCAGCATTTT. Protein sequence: CASSLPKRPQHF.

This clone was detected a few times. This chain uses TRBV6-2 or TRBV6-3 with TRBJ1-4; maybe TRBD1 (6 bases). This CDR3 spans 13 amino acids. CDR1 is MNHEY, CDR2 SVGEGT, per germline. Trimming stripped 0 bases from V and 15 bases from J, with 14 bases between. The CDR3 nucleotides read TGTGCCAGCAGTTACTCACAGGGTTTGAATTTGTTTTTT. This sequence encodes CASSYSQGLNLFF.

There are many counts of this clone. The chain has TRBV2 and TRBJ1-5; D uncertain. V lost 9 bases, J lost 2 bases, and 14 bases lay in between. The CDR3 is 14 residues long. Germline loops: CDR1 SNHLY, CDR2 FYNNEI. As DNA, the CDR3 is TGTGCCAGTGAGGCGGGAGTCGGCAATCAGCCCCAGCATTTT. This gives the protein CASEAGVGNQPQHF.